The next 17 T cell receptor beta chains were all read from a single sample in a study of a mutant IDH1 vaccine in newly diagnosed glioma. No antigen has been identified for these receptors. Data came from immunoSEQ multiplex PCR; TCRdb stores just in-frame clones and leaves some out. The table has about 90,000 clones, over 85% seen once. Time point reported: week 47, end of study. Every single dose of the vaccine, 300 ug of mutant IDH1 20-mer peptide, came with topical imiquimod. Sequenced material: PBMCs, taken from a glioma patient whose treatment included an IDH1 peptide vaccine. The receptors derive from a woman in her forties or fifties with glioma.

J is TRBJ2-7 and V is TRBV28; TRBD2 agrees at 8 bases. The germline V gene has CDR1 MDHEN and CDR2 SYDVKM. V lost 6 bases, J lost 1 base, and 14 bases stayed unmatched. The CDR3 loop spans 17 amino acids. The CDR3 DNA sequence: TGTGCCAGCAGGTTTAGCGGGGAGCTAAGCGGATCCTACGAGCAGTACTTC. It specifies CASRFSGELSGSYEQYF.

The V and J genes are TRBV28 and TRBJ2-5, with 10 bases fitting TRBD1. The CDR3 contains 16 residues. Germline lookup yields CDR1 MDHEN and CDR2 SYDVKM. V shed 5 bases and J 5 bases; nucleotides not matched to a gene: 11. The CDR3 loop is CASSTLGTGALETQYF. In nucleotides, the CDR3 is TGTGCCAGCAGTACCTTAGGGACAGGGGCGTTGGAGACCCAGTACTTC.

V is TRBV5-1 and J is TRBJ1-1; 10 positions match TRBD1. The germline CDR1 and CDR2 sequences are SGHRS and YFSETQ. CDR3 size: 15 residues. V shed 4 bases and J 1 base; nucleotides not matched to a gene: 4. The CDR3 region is CASSGDRGPNTEAFF. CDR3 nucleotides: TGCGCCAGCAGCGGGGACAGGGGTCCGAACACTGAAGCTTTCTTT.

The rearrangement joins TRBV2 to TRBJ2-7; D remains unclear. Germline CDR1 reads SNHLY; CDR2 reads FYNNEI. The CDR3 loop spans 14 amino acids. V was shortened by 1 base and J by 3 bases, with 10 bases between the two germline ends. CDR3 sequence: CASSEDPFYYEQYF. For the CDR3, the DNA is TGTGCCAGCAGTGAAGACCCCTTCTACTACGAGCAGTACTTC.

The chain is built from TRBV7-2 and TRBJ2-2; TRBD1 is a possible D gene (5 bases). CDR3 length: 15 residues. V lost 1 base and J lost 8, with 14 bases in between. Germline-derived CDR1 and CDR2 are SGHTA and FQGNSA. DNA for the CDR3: TGTGCCAGCAGCTTAGATCCTAGGGGTCATGGGGAGCTGTTTTTT. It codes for CASSLDPRGHGELFF.

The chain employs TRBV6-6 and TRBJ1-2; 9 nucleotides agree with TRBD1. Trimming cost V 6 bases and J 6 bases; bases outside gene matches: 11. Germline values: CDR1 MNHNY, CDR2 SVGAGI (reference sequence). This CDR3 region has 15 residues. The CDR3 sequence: CASSHGAQGADGYTF. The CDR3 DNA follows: TGTGCCAGCAGCCACGGGGCACAGGGGGCCGATGGCTACACCTTC.

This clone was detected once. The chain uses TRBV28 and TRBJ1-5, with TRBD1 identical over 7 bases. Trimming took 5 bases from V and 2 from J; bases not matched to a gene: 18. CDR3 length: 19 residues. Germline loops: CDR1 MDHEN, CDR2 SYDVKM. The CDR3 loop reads CASSPGPHRGVFGNQPQHF. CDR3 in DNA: TGTGCCAGCAGTCCAGGGCCTCACAGGGGCGTTTTCGGCAATCAGCCCCAGCATTTT.

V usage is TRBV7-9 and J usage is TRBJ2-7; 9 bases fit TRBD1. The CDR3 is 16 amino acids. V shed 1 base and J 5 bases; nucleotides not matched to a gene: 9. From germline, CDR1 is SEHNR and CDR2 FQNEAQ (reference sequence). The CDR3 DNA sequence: TGTGCCAGCAGCTTAGGTGGTCGTGGGACAGGGAACGAGCAGTACTTC. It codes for CASSLGGRGTGNEQYF.

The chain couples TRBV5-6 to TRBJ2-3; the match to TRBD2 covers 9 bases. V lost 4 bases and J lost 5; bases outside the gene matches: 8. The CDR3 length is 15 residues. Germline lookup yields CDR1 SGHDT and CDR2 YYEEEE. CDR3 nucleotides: TGTGCCAGCAGCCCCCCGGTAGCGGGAGTAGATACGCAGTATTTT. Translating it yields CASSPPVAGVDTQYF.

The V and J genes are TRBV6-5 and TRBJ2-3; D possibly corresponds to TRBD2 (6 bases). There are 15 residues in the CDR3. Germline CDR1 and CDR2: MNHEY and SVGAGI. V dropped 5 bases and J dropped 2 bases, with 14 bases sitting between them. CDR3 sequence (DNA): TGTGCCAGCAGTCTCCAAGGCGGGAACACAGATACGCAGTATTTT. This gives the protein CASSLQGGNTDTQYF.

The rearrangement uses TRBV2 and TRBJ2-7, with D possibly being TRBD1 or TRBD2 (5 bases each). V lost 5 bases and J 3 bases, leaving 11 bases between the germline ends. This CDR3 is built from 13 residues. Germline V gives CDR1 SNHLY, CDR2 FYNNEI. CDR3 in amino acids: CASSTGRSYEQYF. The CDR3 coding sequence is TGTGCCAGCAGTACGGGACGCAGCTACGAGCAGTACTTC.

This CDR3 is CASSLDSPLHF. The CDR3, as DNA: TGTGCCAGCAGCTTAGATTCACCCCTCCACTTT. This chain uses TRBV7-9 with TRBJ1-6, with D uncertain. The CDR3 is 11 residues long. Germline CDR1 is SEHNR and CDR2 is FQNEAQ (reference sequence). Deletions cut 1 base from V and 8 bases from J, with 0 bases between.

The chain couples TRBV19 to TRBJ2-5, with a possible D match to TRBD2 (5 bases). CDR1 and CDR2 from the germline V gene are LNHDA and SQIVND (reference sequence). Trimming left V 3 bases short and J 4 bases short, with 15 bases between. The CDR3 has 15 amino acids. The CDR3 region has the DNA TGTGCCAGTAGTATTTCCCAAAACAGCGGAGAGACCCAGTACTTC. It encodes CASSISQNSGETQYF.

Here the CDR3 DNA reads TGCGCCAGCAGCTCACAGGGGTACGAGCAGTACTTC. Protein: CASSSQGYEQYF. V is TRBV5-1 and J is TRBJ2-7, with TRBD1 identical over 7 bases. V lost 3 bases to trimming and J lost 4 bases; unmatched junction nucleotides: 1. CDR3 length: 12 residues. Per germline, CDR1 SGHRS and CDR2 YFSETQ.

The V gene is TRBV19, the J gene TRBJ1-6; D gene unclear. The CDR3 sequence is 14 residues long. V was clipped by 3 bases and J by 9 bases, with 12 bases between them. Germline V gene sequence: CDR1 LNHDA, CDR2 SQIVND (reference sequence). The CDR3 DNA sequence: TGTGCCAGTAGTATTAATCACTCGGGTTCACCCCTCCACTTT. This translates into CASSINHSGSPLHF.

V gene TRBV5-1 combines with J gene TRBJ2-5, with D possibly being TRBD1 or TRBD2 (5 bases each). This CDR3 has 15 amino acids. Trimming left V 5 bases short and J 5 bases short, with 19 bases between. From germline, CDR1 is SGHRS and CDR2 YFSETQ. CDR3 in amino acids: CASSPTARGLETQYF. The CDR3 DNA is TGCGCCAGCAGTCCCACGGCCCGGGGCTTGGAGACCCAGTACTTC.

CDR3 residues: CASSLTRFQNTDTQYF. As DNA, the CDR3 is TGCGCCAGCAGCTTGACTAGGTTCCAAAACACAGATACGCAGTATTTT. The V gene is TRBV5-1, the J gene TRBJ2-3; D might be TRBD2 (5 bases). The CDR3 is 16 amino acids. Trimming cost V 1 base and J 2 bases, with 14 bases left between them. Germline V CDR1 and CDR2: SGHRS, YFSETQ.